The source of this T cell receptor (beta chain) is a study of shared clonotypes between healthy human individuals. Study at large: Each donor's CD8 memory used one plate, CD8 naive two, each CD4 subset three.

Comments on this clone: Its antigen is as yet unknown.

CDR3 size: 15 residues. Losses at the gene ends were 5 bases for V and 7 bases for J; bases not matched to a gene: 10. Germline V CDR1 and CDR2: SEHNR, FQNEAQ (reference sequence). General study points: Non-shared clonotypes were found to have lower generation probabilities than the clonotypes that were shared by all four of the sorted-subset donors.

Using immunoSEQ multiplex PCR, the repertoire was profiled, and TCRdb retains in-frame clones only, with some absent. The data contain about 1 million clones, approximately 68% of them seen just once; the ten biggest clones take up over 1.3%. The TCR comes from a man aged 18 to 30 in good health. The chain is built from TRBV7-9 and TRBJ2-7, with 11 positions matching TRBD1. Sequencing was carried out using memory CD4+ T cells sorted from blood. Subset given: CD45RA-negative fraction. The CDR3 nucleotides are TGTGCCAGCAGCACCTGGACAGGGGGCGTTGGGGAGCAGTACTTC. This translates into CASSTWTGGVGEQYF.